Listed here are 4 T cell receptor beta chains from one sample, sequenced in a study of CD8 T cell repertoires and HIV-1 epitope variants. Sequenced by immunoSEQ multiplex PCR; TCRdb stores in-frame clones only, minus some. The sample holds roughly 5,000 clones, 50% to 70% seen once. What these receptors recognize is not known. Source material: cultured CD8+ T cells derived from PBMCs. These receptors all stem from a male donor with HIV.

V usage is TRBV7-8 and J usage is TRBJ1-5; D uncertain. This CDR3 is built from 15 residues. The germline V and J ends were trimmed by 3 bases and 5 bases, with 14 bases remaining between them. Germline V gene data show CDR1 as SGHVS and CDR2 as FQNEAQ. CDR3 region: CASSLVGPGHQPQHF. The CDR3 DNA sequence: TGTGCCAGCAGCTTGGTTGGCCCTGGACATCAGCCCCAGCATTTT.

This clone occurred once. The rearrangement joins TRBV7-2 to TRBJ2-2, with 7 bases lining up with TRBD2. CDR1 and CDR2 (germline): SGHTA, FQGNSA. The CDR3 runs 17 residues. Trimming took 1 base from V and 7 from J; bases not matched to a gene: 12. The CDR3 loop reads CASSLDWRERRGGELFF. DNA of the CDR3: TGTGCCAGCAGCTTAGACTGGCGGGAGAGGCGGGGCGGGGAGCTGTTTTTT.

V usage is TRBV18 and J usage is TRBJ2-5, with D unclear. The CDR3 spans 17 residues. The germline V gene has CDR1 KGHSH and CDR2 LQKENI. The V gene lost 6 bases and the J gene lost 0 bases, with 20 bases spanning the gap. The CDR3 reads CASSRNQGQMYQETQYF. The CDR3 DNA is TGTGCCAGCTCTCGGAACCAAGGCCAAATGTACCAAGAGACCCAGTACTTC.

The rearrangement uses TRBV6-5 and TRBJ1-6; D is ambiguous. Germline assignment: CDR1 MNHEY and CDR2 SVGAGI. The CDR3 spans 15 residues. Trimming cost V 7 bases and J 0 bases, with 10 bases left between them. In DNA form, the CDR3 reads TGTGCCAGCATCGAACAGAGCTCCTATAATTCACCCCTCCACTTT. Translating it yields CASIEQSSYNSPLHF.